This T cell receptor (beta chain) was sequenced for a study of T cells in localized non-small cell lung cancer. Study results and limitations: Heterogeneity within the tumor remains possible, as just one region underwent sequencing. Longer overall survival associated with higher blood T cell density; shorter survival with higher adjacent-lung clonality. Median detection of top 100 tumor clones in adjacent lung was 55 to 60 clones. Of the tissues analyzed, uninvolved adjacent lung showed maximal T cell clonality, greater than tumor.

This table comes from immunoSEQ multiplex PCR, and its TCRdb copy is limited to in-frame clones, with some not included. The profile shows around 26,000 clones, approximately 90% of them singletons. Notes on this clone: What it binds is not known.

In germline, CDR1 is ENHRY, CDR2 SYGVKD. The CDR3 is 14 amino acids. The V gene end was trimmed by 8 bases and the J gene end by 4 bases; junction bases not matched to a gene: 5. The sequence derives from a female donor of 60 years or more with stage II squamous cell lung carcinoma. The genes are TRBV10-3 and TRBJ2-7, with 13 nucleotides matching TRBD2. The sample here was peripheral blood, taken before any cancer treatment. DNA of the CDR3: TGTGCCATCGGACTAGCGGGAGCATGGTACGAGCAGTACTTC. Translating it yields CAIGLAGAWYEQYF.